The clone carrying this T cell receptor (beta chain) was seen only once. Its antigen remains unidentified. These data belong to a study of graft-versus-host responses after intestinal transplantation. Assay used: immunoSEQ multiplex PCR; TCRdb lists only in-frame clones, some missing. The table lists 85,000 to 100,000 clones, almost 90% of them singletons. Trimming took 0 bases from V and 3 from J; bases not matched to a gene: 5. Germline CDR1 reads SGHVS; CDR2 reads FQNEAQ. This CDR3 region has 15 residues. General observations from the study: Allograft graft-versus-host to host-versus-graft clonal ratios ran high in patients with graft-donor T cell macrochimerism.

The chain recombines TRBV7-8 with TRBJ2-7; 7 positions agree with TRBD1. Sequences were derived from unstimulated CD4+ T cells sorted from spleen or lymph node cells, sampled before intestinal transplant. The TCR originated in a human donor who received an intestinal transplant. The CDR3 protein is CASSLAEGAYYEQYF. The CDR3, as DNA: TGTGCCAGCAGCTTAGCTGAGGGGGCCTACTACGAGCAGTACTTC.